This paragraph covers one T cell receptor beta chain sequence. This entry belongs to a study of control samples from healthy donors and cancer patients. Clones were read by immunoSEQ multiplex PCR, and TCRdb kept only the in-frame ones, dropping some. The sample holds over 150,000 clones, roughly 92% seen once. The junction had 2 bases not matched to a gene; V was cut back by 3 bases and J by 8 bases. The CDR3 extends over 14 amino acids. The germline CDR1 and CDR2 sequences are SGHRS and YFSETQ. The sample taken for sequencing was blood. This TCR came from a man younger than 45 in good health. The chain is built from TRBV5-1 and TRBJ1-6; TRBD1 agrees at 10 bases. The CDR3 region is CASSSTGGDSPLHF. The CDR3, as DNA: TGCGCCAGCAGCTCGACAGGGGGCGATTCACCCCTCCACTTT.